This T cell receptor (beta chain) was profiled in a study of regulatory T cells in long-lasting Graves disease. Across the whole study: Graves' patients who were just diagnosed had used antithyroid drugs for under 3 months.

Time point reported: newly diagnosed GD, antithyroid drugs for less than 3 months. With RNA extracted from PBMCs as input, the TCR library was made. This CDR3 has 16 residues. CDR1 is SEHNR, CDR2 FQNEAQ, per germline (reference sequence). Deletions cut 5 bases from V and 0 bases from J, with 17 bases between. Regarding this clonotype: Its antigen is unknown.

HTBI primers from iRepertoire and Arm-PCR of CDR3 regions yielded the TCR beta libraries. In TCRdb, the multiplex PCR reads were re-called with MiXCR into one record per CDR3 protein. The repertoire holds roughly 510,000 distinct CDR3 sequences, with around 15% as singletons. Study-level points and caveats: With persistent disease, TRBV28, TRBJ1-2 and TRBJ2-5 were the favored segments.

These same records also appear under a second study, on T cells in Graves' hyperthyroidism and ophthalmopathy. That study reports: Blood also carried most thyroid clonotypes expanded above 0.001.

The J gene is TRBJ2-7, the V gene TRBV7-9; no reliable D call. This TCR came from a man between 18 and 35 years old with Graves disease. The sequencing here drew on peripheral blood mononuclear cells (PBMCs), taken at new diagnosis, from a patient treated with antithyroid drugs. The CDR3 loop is CASSLSRAWSSYEQYF. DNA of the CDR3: TGTGCCAGCAGCCTTAGCCGGGCCTGGAGCTCCTACGAGCAGTACTTC.